This TCR beta chain stems from a study of PD-L1 blockade in urothelial cancer. Looking at the study overall: Individuals in the cohort had been given 0 to 3 earlier chemotherapy regimens. Samples came from 3 weeks, at the second dose, and 6 weeks into treatment.

Method: immunoSEQ multiplex PCR; TCRdb's copy keeps in-frame clones and lacks some. Of some 48,000 clones detected, 75% to 90% appear once; the ten largest clones hold over 9.5%. Sample time point: peripheral blood 6 weeks after treatment start. The CDR3 extends over 14 amino acids. V dropped 11 bases and J dropped 9; count of bases not matched to a gene: 16. CDR1 is SNHLY, CDR2 FYNNEI, per germline. This TCR was recovered from a man aged 60-69 years with urothelial cancer. The material sequenced was PBMCs, taken around atezolizumab (anti-PD-L1) treatment. This chain connects TRBV2 to TRBJ1-3, with 7 bases lining up with TRBD1. CDR3 in amino acids: CAREGDSGRGTIYF. CDR3 DNA: TGTGCCCGCGAAGGGGACAGCGGTCGAGGCACCATATATTTT. The full variable domain, in which reference TRBV2 and TRBJ1-3 provide the parts outside the CDR3, is EPEVTQTPSHQVTQMGQEVILRCVPISNHLYFYWYRQILGQKVEFLVSFYNNEISEKSEIFDDQFSVERPDGSNFTLKIRSTKLEDSAMYFCAREGDSGRGTIYFGEGSWLTVV.